The entry below describes one T cell receptor beta chain. No antigen is known for it. This may arise from a read error, as a much more abundant clone is one base away. The data are from a study of T cell repertoires in cytomegalovirus infection. As for the study in general: Recently identified HLA-C-restricted CMV epitopes were among the peptides used. Both a matching HLA type and CMV infection were indicated by public TCR beta signatures.

General study findings and limits: Adding up the frequency of public TCR beta families identified people who carried CMV plus the relevant HLA. The response measured ex vivo was dominated by TCR beta clonotypes (HLA-C-restricted and CMV-specific).

In TCRdb, the reads were re-called with MiXCR into one record per CDR3 protein. The table shows about 920,000 distinct CDR3 sequences, with roughly 30% occurring only once. Germline lookup yields CDR1 SGHVS and CDR2 FQNEAQ. The CDR3 spans 15 residues. The chain combines TRBV7-8 with TRBJ2-7; 12 bases line up with TRBD2. The sequences come from cultured CD8+ T cells from PBMCs, collected from culture after CMV antigen stimulation. The TCR originated in a human donor in good health (CMV status not recorded). Some clones in this sample may be carry-over from other donors' samples. CDR3 DNA: TGTACCAGCAGCGTGACTAGCGGGGGCCCCTACGAGCAGTACGTC. Translated, it gives CTSSVTSGGPYEQYV.